This TCR beta chain was recovered during a study of Ad26.COV2.S vaccination and SARS-CoV-2 variants. On the study more broadly: Trial arm assignment for the donor was COV1001 Ad26.COV2.S. Dosing was one shot or two shots 56 days apart.

Notes on this clone: Its antigen remains unknown.

Study-level points and caveats: Recipients of vaccine and of placebo showed similar breadth of their non-spike TCR repertoires. Compared with placebo recipients, vaccine recipients had higher spike-specific TCR breadth.

The sample's treatment: around 19 received Ad26.COV2.S at low or high dose, single or two shots; about 5 received placebo; per-sample allocation not given. Day 63 following the first vaccine or placebo injection was when the samples were taken. The method was immunoSEQ multiplex PCR; TCRdb's version includes in-frame clones alone and lacks a portion of them. This sample has just over 350,000 clones, with roughly 84% found just once. The ends were cut back, 6 bases at V and 1 base at J, with 4 bases in the middle. The CDR3 is made up of 13 amino acids. From germline, CDR1 is MNHEY and CDR2 SMNVEV (reference sequence).

Here the sequenced sample was peripheral blood, taken in a trial of Ad26.COV2.S vaccine versus placebo. This chain links TRBV27 with TRBJ2-6; D is undetermined. This receptor was obtained from a person aged 18-65 years who received the Ad26.COV2.S COVID-19 vaccine or a placebo. The CDR3 DNA follows: TGTGCCAGCAGGAGGTCTGGGGCCAACGTCCTGACTTTC. Amino acids: CASRRSGANVLTF. The full variable domain, with the rest looked up from reference TRBV27 and TRBJ2-6, is EAQVTQNPRYLITVTGKKLTVTCSQNMNHEYMSWYRQDPGLGLRQIYYSMNVEVTDKGDVPEGYKVSRKEKRNFPLILESPSPNQTSLYFCASRRSGANVLTFGAGSRLTVL.